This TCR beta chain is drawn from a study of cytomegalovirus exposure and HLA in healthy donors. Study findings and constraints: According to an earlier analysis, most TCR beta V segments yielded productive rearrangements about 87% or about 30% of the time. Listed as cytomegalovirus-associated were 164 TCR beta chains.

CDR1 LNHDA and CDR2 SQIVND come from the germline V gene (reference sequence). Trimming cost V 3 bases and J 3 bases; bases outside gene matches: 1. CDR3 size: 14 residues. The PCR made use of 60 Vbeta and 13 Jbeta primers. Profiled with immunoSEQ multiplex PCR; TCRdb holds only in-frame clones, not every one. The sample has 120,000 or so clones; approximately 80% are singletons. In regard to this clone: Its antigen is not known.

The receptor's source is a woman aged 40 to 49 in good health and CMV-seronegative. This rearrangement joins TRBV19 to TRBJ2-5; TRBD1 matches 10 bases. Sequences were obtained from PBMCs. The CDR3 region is CASSIGQGEETQYF. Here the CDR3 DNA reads TGTGCCAGTAGTATCGGACAGGGGGAAGAGACCCAGTACTTC.